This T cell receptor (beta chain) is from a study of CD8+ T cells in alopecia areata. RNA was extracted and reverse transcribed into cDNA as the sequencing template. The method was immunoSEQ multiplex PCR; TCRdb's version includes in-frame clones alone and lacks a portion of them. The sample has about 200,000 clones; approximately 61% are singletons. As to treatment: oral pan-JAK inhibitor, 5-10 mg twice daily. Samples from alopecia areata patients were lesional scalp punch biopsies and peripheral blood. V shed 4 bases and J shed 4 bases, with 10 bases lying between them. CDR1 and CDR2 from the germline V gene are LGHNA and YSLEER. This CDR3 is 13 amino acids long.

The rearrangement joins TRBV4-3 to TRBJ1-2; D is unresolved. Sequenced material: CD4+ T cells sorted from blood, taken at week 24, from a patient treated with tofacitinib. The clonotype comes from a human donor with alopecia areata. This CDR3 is CASSPSNFYGYTF. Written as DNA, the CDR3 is TGCGCCAGCAGCCCCAGCAATTTCTATGGCTACACCTTC.